This T cell receptor (beta chain) was sequenced in a study of T cell responses to AZD1222 COVID-19 vaccine. Here immunoSEQ multiplex PCR was the method, and the copy in TCRdb shows in-frame clones only, minus some. The repertoire holds roughly 80,000 clones, with around nine tenths as singletons. The sequence was collected from an adult in good health. The source material was peripheral blood, sampled on day 0 of MenACWY control vaccination.

CDR3 region: CSVASLSPLHF. In nucleotides, the CDR3 is TGCAGCGTTGCGTCTCTTTCACCCCTCCACTTT. V gene TRBV29-1 combines with J gene TRBJ1-6; D remains unclear. The CDR3 loop spans 11 amino acids. V shed 4 bases and J shed 9 bases, with 7 bases lying between them. Germline assignment: CDR1 SQVTM and CDR2 ANQGSEA.